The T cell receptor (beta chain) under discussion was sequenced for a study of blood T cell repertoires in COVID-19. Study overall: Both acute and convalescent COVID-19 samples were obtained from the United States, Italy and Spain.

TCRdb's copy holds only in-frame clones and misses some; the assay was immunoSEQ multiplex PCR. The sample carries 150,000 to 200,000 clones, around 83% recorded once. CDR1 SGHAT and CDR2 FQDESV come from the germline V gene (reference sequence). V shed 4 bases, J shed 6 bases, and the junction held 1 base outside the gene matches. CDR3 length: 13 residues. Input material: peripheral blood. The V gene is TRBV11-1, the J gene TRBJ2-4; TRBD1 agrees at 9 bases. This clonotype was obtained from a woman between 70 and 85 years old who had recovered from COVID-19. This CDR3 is CASSSQGANIQYF. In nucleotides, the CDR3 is TGTGCCAGCAGCTCACAGGGGGCAAACATTCAGTACTTC.